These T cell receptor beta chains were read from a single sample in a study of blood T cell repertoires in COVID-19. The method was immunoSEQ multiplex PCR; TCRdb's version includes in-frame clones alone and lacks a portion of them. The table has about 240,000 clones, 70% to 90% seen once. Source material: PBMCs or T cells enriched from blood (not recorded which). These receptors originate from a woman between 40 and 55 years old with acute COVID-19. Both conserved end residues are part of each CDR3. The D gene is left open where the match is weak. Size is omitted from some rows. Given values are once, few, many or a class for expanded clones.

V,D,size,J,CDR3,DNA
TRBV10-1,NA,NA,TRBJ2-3,CASGGASTDTQYF,TGCGCCAGCGGGGGGGCGAGCACAGATACGCAGTATTTT
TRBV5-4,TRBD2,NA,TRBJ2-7,CASTSGGGYYYEQYF,TGTGCCAGCACCAGCGGGGGAGGCTACTACTACGAGCAGTACTTC
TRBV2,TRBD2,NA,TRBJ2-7,CASSALRGGSLGEQYF,TGTGCCAGCAGTGCCCTTAGGGGCGGGAGCCTAGGGGAGCAGTACTTC
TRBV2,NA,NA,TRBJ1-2,CASSGRTAIGGYTF,TGTGCCAGCAGTGGGAGGACAGCCATTGGCGGCTACACCTTC
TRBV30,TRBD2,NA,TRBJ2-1,CAWSVVSGGGNEQFF,TGTGCCTGGAGTGTAGTTAGCGGGGGGGGAAATGAGCAGTTCTTC
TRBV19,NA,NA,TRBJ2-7,CASSIDWQQGRYEQYF,TGTGCCAGTAGTATAGATTGGCAACAGGGTAGGTACGAGCAGTACTTC
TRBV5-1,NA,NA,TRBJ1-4,CASSPGGGTNEKLFF,TGCGCCAGCAGCCCTGGCGGGGGTACTAATGAAAAACTGTTTTTT
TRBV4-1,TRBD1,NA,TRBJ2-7,CASSQDGTGTREQYF,TGCGCCAGCAGCCAAGATGGGACAGGGACCCGTGAGCAGTACTTC
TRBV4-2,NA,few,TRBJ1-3,CASSLRPPSSGNTIYF,TGTGCCAGCAGCCTGAGGCCCCCGAGCTCTGGAAACACCATATATTTT
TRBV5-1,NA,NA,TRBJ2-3,CASSPDTDTQYF,TGCGCCAGCAGTCCAGACACAGATACGCAGTATTTT
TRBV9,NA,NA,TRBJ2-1,CASSVGSRLTNEQFF,TGTGCCAGCAGCGTGGGATCGAGACTAACCAATGAGCAGTTCTTC
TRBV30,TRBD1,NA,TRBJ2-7,CAWRTGVGNYEQYF,TGTGCCTGGAGAACAGGGGTAGGGAACTACGAGCAGTACTTC
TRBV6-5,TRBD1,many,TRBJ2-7,CASSYDPGQGYEQYF,TGTGCCAGCAGTTACGACCCCGGACAGGGCTACGAGCAGTACTTC
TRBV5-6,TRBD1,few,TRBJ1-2,CASSGPTGEGYGYTF,TGTGCCAGCAGCGGCCCGACAGGGGAGGGCTATGGCTACACCTTC
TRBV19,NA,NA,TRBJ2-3,CASSNAREGADTQYF,TGTGCCAGTAGCAACGCCCGTGAGGGGGCAGATACGCAGTATTTT
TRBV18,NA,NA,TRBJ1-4,CASSPGGNDEKLFF,TGTGCCAGCTCACCGGGGGGGAACGATGAAAAACTGTTTTTT
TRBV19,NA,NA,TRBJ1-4,CASSEQGAGEKLFF,TGTGCCAGTAGCGAACAGGGAGCCGGGGAAAAACTGTTTTTT
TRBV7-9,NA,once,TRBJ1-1,CASSPPGLMNTEAFF,TGTGCCAGCAGCCCCCCGGGACTGATGAACACTGAAGCTTTCTTT
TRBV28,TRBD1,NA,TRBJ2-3,CASRSGRGRGPDTQYF,TGTGCCAGCAGATCGGGCAGGGGGCGTGGACCAGATACGCAGTATTTT
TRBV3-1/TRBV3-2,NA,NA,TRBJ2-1,CASSWDWESSYNEQFF,TGTGCCAGCAGCTGGGACTGGGAGAGCTCCTACAATGAGCAGTTCTTC
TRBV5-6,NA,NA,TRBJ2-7,CASSFVMGLSSYEQYF,TGTGCCAGCAGCTTCGTAATGGGGCTGAGCTCCTACGAGCAGTACTTC
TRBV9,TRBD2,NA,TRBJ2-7,CASSAGTSGGYEQYF,TGTGCCAGCAGCGCCGGGACTAGCGGAGGCTACGAGCAGTACTTC
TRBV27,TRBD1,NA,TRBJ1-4,CASSPYDRVGEKLFF,TGTGCCAGCAGTCCCTATGACAGGGTCGGAGAAAAACTGTTTTTT
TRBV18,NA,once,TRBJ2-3,CASSPSSWRGGTDTQYF,TGTGCCAGCTCACCAAGCTCATGGAGGGGCGGCACAGATACGCAGTATTTT
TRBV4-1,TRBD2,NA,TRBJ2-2,CASSPTSGRDTGELFF,TGCGCCAGCAGCCCTACTAGCGGGAGGGACACCGGGGAGCTGTTTTTT
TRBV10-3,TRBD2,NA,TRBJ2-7,CAIRTSGGTYEQYF,TGTGCCATCAGGACTAGCGGGGGCACCTACGAGCAGTACTTC
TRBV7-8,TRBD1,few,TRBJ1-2,CASSSTPGQGSYGYTF,TGTGCCAGCAGCTCAACCCCGGGACAGGGATCCTATGGCTACACCTTC
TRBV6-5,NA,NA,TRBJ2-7,CASSYSQGAYEQYF,TGTGCCAGCAGTTACTCGCAGGGTGCCTACGAGCAGTACTTC
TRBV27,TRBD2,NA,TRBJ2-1,CASSLSRGRDRFF,TGTGCCAGCAGTCTTTCACGGGGGAGGGATAGGTTCTTC
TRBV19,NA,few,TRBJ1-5,CASSTSNQPQHF,TGTGCCAGTAGTACAAGCAATCAGCCCCAGCATTTT
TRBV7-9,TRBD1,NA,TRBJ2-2,CASSQGQAAGELFF,TGTGCCAGCAGCCAGGGACAGGCGGCCGGGGAGCTGTTTTTT
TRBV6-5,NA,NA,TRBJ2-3,CATQFPSADTQYF,TGTGCCACCCAATTCCCTAGCGCAGATACGCAGTATTTT
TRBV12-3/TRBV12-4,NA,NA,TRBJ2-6,CASSRSGANVLTF,TGTGCCAGCAGTCGCTCTGGGGCCAACGTCCTGACTTTC
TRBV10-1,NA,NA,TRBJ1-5,CASSQGSQPQHF,TGCGCCAGCAGCCAGGGGAGTCAGCCCCAGCATTTT
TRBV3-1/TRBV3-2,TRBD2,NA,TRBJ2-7,CASSQGLGGSGRGYEQYF,TGTGCCAGCAGCCAAGGCCTCGGTGGTAGCGGGAGGGGTTACGAGCAGTACTTC
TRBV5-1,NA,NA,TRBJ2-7,CASSQVGRNYEQYF,TGCGCCAGCAGCCAGGTGGGGCGAAACTACGAGCAGTACTTC
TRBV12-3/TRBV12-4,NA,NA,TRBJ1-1,CASSLSQWTEAFF,TGTGCCAGCAGTTTATCGCAGTGGACTGAAGCTTTCTTT
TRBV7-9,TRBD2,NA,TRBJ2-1,CASSLPRLALGEQFF,TGTGCCAGCAGCTTACCCCGACTAGCATTGGGTGAGCAGTTCTTC
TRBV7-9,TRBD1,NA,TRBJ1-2,CASSATGEGSDGYTF,TGTGCCAGCAGCGCCACAGGGGAAGGGTCAGATGGCTACACCTTC
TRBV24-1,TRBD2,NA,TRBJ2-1,CATSDTSGYYNEQFF,TGTGCCACCAGTGATACTAGCGGCTACTACAATGAGCAGTTCTTC
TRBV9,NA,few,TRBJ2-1,CASSYSMAGPYNEQFF,TGTGCCAGCAGTTACAGTATGGCGGGGCCCTACAATGAGCAGTTCTTC
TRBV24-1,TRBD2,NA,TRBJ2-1,CATSGTGTSGRNEQFF,TGTGCCACCAGTGGGACCGGGACTAGCGGGCGGAATGAGCAGTTCTTC